This TCR beta chain was observed in a study of blood T cell repertoires in COVID-19. Study background: COVID-19 samples, acute and convalescent, were from the United States, Italy and Spain. Sources were T cells, B-cell-depleted T cells, or PBMCs; the material itself was cDNA or gDNA.

The CDR3 is 16 residues long. Per the study methods: Reference gene primer amplification gave estimated nucleated cell counts. Generated by immunoSEQ multiplex PCR, the TCRdb table keeps only in-frame clones and is missing some. V and J calls and clone size are copied from that table; D and trimming were computed from the DNA. The repertoire holds about 40,000 clones, with about 80% as singletons. In its sample, this clone ranks as medium-sized (0.01 to 0.1%). Sequenced input: peripheral blood. J is TRBJ2-3 and V is TRBV21-1; the table gives TRBD1 as D, unverified against the DNA. TRBV21-1 is a listed pseudogene. The receptor was derived from an older woman with acute or convalescent COVID-19. The CDR3 nucleotides are TGTGCCAGCAGCAGATGGACAGGGGTCAGCACAGATACGCAGTATTTT. It translates to CASSRWTGVSTDTQYF.